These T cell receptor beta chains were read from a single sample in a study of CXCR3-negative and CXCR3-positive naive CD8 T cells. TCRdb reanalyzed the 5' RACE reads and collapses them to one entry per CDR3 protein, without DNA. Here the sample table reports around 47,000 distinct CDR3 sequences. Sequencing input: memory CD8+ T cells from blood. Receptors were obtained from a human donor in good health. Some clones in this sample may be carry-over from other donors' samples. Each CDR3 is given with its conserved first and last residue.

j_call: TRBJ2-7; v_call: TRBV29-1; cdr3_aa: CSVEDELGEQYF
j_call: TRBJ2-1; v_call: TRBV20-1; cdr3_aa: CSAREDSGGYNEQFF
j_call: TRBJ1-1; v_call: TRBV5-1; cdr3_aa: CASTRDRGVMDTEAFF
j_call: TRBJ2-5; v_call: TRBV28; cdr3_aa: CASSPRTGANQETQYF
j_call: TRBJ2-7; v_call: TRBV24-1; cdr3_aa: CALLGRTGPPRNSYEQYF
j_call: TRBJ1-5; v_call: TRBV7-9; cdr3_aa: CASSLTDTLSNQPQHF
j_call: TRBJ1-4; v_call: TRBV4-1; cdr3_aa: CASSLGLTEKLFF
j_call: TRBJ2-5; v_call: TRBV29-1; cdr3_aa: CSVVILAVPQETQYF
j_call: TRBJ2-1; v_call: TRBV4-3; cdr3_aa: CASSQVAGGYSEQFF
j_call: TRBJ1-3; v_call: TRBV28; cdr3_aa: CASRPRQNAAGNTIYF
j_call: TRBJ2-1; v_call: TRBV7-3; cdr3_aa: CASSSTSYNEQFF
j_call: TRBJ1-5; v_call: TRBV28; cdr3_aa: CASTELDSNQPQHF
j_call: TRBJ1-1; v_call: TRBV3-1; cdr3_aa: CASSQDEAGFGSTEAFF
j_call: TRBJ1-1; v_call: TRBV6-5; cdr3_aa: CASNDESLTEAFF
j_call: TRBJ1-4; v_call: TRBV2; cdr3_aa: CASRGSSGANEKLFF
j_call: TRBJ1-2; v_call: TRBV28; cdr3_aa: CASSLEGGRYGYTF
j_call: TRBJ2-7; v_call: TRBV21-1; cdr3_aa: CASSKVRGLIVYEQYF
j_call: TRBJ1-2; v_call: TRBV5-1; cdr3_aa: CASSLVGGARIDGYTF
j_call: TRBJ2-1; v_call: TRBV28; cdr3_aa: CASSRLLGRISNEQFF
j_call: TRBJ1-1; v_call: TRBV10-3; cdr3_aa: CAISESLNTNTEAFF
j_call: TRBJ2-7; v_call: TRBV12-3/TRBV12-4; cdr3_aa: CASGVGPYEQYF
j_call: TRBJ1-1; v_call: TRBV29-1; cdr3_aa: CSVEAPGTNTEAFF
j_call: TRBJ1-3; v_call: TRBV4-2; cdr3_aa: CASSQAWISGNTIYF
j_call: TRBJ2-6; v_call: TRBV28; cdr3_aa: CASGDRVSGANVLTF
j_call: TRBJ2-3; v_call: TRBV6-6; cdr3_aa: CASRGPDTQYF
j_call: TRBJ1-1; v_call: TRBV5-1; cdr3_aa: CASSLAGHTEAFF
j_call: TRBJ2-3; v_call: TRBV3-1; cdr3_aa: CASSHRAGEPDTQYF
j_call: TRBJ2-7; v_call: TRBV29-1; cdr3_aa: CSVEELDEQYF
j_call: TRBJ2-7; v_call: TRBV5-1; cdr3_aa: CASSPYGTGSYEQYF
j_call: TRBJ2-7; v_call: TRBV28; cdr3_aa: CASTWDRAYEQYF
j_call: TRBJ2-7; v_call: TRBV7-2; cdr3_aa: CASSLVGQRTYERYF
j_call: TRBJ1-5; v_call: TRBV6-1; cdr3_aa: CASSEDGAGAQPQHF
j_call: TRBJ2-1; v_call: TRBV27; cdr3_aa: CASSALAGLDEQFF
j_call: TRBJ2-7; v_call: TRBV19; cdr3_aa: CASSVGGVNEQYF
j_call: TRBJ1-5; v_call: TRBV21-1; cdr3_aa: CASSKVGRGNQPQHF
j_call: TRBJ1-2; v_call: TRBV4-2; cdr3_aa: CASSQEGERYYGYTF
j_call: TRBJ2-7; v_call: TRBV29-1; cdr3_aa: CSVEGDWGDGYEQYF
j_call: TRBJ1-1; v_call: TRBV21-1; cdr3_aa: CASAADTLNTEAFF
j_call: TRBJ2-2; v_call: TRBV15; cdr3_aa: CATSEGQTNTGELFF
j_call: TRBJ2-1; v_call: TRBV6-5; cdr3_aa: CASRRVWDPESYNEQFF
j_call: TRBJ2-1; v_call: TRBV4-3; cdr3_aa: CASSPSGGGSYNEQFF
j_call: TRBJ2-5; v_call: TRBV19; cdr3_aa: CASSTGLAEETQYF
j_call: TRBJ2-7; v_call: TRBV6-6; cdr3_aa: CASSYLDSEQYF
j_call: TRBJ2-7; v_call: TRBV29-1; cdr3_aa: CSVESGGLLGIYEQYF
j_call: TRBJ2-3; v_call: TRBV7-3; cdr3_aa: CASSLGGPDTQYF
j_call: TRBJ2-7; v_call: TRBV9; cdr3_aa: CASSVGTAYEQYF
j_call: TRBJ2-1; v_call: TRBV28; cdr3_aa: CASSLRTGGFDYNEQFF
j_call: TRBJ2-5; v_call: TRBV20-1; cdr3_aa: CSARGTSGGGGETQYF
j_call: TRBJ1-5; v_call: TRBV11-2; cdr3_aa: CASSDFRGEPQHF
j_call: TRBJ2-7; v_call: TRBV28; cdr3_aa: CASSFLGTETQYF
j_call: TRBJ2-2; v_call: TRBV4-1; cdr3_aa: CASSLAENTGELFF
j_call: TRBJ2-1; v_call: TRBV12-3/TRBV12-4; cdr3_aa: CASRRETGTSGTSYNEQFF
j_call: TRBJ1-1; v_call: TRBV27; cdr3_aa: CASSYRVSAPVAEAFF